The sequence of this TCR beta chain was determined in a study of blood T cell repertoires in COVID-19. About the study: Sites across the United States, Italy and Spain contributed samples from acute and convalescent COVID-19. T cells, B-cell-depleted T cells, or PBMCs supplied cDNA or gDNA.

Ages ranged from about 18 to 89 years, with residence in around 24 US areas. Donors of Cohort 3 who recovered were those that had two negative PCRs, clearance, or symptom resolution. CDR1 SGHRS and CDR2 YFSETQ come from the germline V gene. The CDR3 extends over 20 amino acids. With 0 bases clipped from V and 0 bases from J, the junction kept 15 bases outside the gene matches. Only in-frame clones appear in the TCRdb table, and some are missing; sequencing was by immunoSEQ multiplex PCR. The sample carries 330,000 or so clones, under 95% recorded once. This clone has just one count. The specimen was PBMCs or T cells enriched from blood (not recorded which). V gene TRBV5-1 combines with J gene TRBJ1-1; the match to TRBD1 covers 9 bases. This sequence originates from a woman in her twenties or thirties who had recovered from COVID-19. This CDR3 is CASSLGQRTGETPMNTEAFF. CDR3 in DNA: TGCGCCAGCAGCTTGGGGCAGCGGACAGGGGAAACTCCAATGAACACTGAAGCTTTCTTT. Complete variable domain (other parts from reference TRBV5-1 and TRBJ1-1): KAGVTQTPRYLIKTRGQQVTLSCSPISGHRSVSWYQQTPGQGLQFLFEYFSETQRNKGNFPGRFSGRQFSNSRSEMNVSTLELGDSALYLCASSLGQRTGETPMNTEAFFGQGTRLTVV.